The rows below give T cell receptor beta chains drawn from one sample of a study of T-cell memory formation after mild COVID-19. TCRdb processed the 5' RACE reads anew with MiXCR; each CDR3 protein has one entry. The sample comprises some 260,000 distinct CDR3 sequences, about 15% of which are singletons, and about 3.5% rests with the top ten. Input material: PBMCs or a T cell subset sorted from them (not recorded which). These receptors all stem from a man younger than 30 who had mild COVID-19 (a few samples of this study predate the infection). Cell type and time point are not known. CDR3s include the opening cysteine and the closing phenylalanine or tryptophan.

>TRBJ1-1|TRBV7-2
CASSRQGPGTEAFF
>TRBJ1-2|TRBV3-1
CASSQGPGVGYTF
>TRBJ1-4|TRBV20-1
CSAHGQGAGGEKLFF
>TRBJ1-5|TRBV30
CAWSVQSNQPQHF
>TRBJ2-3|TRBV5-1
CASSLAVQLSTDTQYF
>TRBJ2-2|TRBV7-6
CASSPFTGGGNTGELFF
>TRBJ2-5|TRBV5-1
CASSLSPPGGPKTQYF
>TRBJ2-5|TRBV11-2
CASTSHDQETQYF
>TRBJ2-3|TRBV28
CASTPGGGALQYTQYF
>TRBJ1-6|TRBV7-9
CASSFGDITNSPLHF
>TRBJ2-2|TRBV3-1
CASSQRSGGMGTGELFF
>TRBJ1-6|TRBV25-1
CASSRGDWYSPLHF
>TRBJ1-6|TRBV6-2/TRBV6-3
CASSYLEDSPLHF
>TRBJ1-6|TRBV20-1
CSAREWSRGSPLHF
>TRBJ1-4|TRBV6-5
CASSSPGQGNEKLFF
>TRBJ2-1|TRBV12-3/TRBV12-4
CASSFGTRGVNEQFF
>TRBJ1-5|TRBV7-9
CASSLGQRQEGSNQPQHF
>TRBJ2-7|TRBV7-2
CASSLGDRYEQYF
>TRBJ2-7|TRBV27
CASSQEGLAGYEQYF
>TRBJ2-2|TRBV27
CASSFYGGTGELFF
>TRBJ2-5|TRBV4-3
CASSQGRTRGTQYF
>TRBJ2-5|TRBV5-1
CASSLAGGGGQETQYF
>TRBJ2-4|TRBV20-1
CSARAQNIQYF
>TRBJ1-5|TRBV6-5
CASRRDGNQPQHF
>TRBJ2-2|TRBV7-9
CASSLSVTGELFF
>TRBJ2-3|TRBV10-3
CAISESPSRRRQGLTDTQYF
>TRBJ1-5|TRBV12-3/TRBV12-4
CASRGLDSQPQHF
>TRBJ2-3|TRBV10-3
CAARSAGSTDTQYF
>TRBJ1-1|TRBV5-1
CASSGGGENTEAFF
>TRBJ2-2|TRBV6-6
CASSTGTSGYTGELFF
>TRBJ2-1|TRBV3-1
CASSPRFPSYNEQFF
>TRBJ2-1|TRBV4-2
CASSQVSRGGDHNEQFF
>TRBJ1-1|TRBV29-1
CSVQDTGGAITEAFF
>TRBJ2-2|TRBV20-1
CSATGTANTGELFF
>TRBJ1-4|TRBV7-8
CASSQGPESNEKLFF
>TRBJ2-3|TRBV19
CASSIIGLPDTQYF
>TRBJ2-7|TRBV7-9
CASSFRVNYEQYF
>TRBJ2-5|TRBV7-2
CASSYFGARETQYF
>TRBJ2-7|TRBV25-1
CASSDTGRKAYEQYF
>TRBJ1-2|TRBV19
CASSTGYGYTF
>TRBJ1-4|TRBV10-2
CASKRANEKLFF
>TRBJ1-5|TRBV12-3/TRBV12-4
CASSFRYSNQPQHF